These 5 T cell receptor beta chains were sequenced from one sample in a study of tissue T cells after allogeneic stem cell transplantation. The data were produced by immunoSEQ multiplex PCR, yet TCRdb's version contains in-frame clones alone and is incomplete. The sample consists of roughly 7,700 clones, roughly 46% of them appearing once. Time point here: mouse harvest day 7 after allogeneic transplant. Each mouse received 10^7 T-cell-depleted marrow cells plus 10^6 splenic CD5+ T cells by tail vein. What was sequenced was skin. Receptors originate from a female BALB/c mouse given C57BL/6 T cells with graft-versus-host disease after an allogeneic hematopoietic cell transplant.

With regard to this clone: Gene and germline names: mouse. The read stops 1 residue short of the end of the CDR3; the missing end is completed from the germline J gene. The rearrangement links TRBV26 to TRBJ2-1, with a possible D match to TRBD2 (6 bases). Trimming pared 4 bases from V and 7 bases from J, leaving 11 bases between. In germline, CDR1 is KGHPV, CDR2 FQNQEV (reference sequence). This CDR3 has 13 residues. Incomplete CDR3 DNA: TGTGCCAGCAGTCCGGGACTCCGGGCTGAGCAGTTC. Encoded protein: CASSPGLRAEQF. The complete CDR3 reads CASSPGLRAEQFF. The whole variable domain, filled in from reference TRBV26 and TRBJ2-1, reads NSKVIQTPRYLVKGQGQKAKMRCIPEKGHPVVFWYQQNKNNEFKFLINFQNQEVLQQIDMTEKRFSAECPSNSPCSLEIQSSEAGDSALYLCASSPGLRAEQFFGPGTRLTVL.

As to this clone: Gene labels here are mouse ones. The read finishes 1 residue shy of the CDR3 end, and the germline J gene is used to complete it. V gene TRBV26 combines with J gene TRBJ1-3, with D perhaps TRBD1 (5 bases). The CDR3 extends over 14 amino acids. The germline V gene encodes CDR1 KGHPV and CDR2 FQNQEV (reference sequence). Trimming pared 2 bases from V and 4 bases from J, leaving 9 bases between. CDR3 in amino acids: CASSLPGWGNTLYF. The covered CDR3 bases are TGTGCCAGCAGTCTGCCAGGGTGGGGAAATACGCTCTAT.

By frequency in the sample, this clone is medium-sized. Gene names and germline match the mouse. Read data end 1 residue before the CDR3 end; the end is taken from the germline J gene. The J gene is TRBJ1-6, the V gene TRBV13-1; no definite D call. TRBJ1-6 is filed as an ORF, its function uncertain. CDR1 is NSHNY and CDR2 is SYGAGN in the germline V gene. Between the trimmed V and J ends, which lost 1 base and 7 bases, there was a span of 3 bases. CDR3 length equals 12 residues. Incomplete CDR3 DNA: TGTGCCAGCAGTGATTGGAATTCGCCCCTCTAC. It yields the protein CASSDWNSPLY. The full CDR3 protein is CASSDWNSPLYF.

In its sample, this clone was seen a few times. The germline and genes are mouse ones. The read stops 1 residue short of the end of the CDR3; the missing end is completed from the germline J gene. The gene calls are TRBV19 and TRBJ2-7, with 11 bases matching TRBD2. Germline CDR1 FNHDT, CDR2 SITEND (reference sequence). This CDR3 has 13 residues. V gave up 5 bases and J gave up 3 bases; unmatched junction bases: 1. The CDR3 is CASRGLGVYEQYF. The part of the CDR3 DNA that was read is TGTGCCAGCAGGGGACTGGGGGTCTATGAACAGTAC.

As regards this clone: Genes and germline are mouse. The read finishes 1 residue shy of the CDR3 end, and the germline J gene is used to complete it. The chain uses TRBV1 and TRBJ2-5; a possible D gene is TRBD1 (6 bases). This CDR3 is built from 14 residues. Germline CDR1 reads NSQYPW; CDR2 reads LRSPGD (reference sequence). The V and J ends lost 3 bases and 3 bases respectively, with 10 bases between them. CDR3 DNA (partial): TGCACCTGCAGTGCGGGACATAGTCAAGACACCCAGTAC. Its protein is CTCSAGHSQDTQY. The full CDR3 protein reads CTCSAGHSQDTQYF. The entire variable domain, with the rest obtained from reference TRBV1 and TRBJ2-5, is as follows: VTLLEQNPRWRLVPRGQAVNLRCILKNSQYPWMSWYQQDLQKQLQWLFTLRSPGDKEVKSLPGADYLATRVTDTELRLQVANMSQGRTLYCTCSAGHSQDTQYFGPGTRLLVL.